This T cell receptor beta chain was captured by sequencing in a study of post-analysis software for immune sequencing data. Study-wide findings and caveats: By F measure, strong co-clustering occurred among samples prepared in the same batch. Four to six TRBV segments were significantly more frequent in patients than in controls. TRBV5-6, TRBV5-1 and TRBV20-1 were among these segments.

The CDR3 loop spans 17 amino acids. V was clipped by 5 bases and J by 5 bases, with 24 bases between them. In germline, CDR1 is SEHNR, CDR2 FQNEAQ (reference sequence). A note on this clonotype: Its antigen remains unidentified.

Unique molecular identifiers were built into the TCR beta cDNA libraries. TCRdb recomputed calls from the PCR reads with MiXCR, one row per CDR3 protein. The profile covers 750,000 to 950,000 distinct CDR3 sequences, with about 57% appearing a single time and 4.6% taken by the ten largest. The sequencing sample was made of blood. This receptor was obtained from a girl aged 5-17 years with multiple sclerosis. The V and J genes are TRBV7-9 and TRBJ1-2; D gene uncertain. CDR3 nucleotide sequence: TGTGCCAGCAGCCCTACTGGGTCTTACCTCACCTCGTATGGCTACACCTTC. Protein product: CASSPTGSYLTSYGYTF.